The entry that follows covers one TCR beta chain sequence. The data stem from a study of control samples from healthy donors and cancer patients. Sequencing was performed with immunoSEQ multiplex PCR; in TCRdb, only in-frame clones are kept and a portion is missing. Among some 76,000 clones listed, roughly 90% were seen once. The germline V gene has CDR1 LNHDA and CDR2 SQIVND (reference sequence). V was trimmed by 2 bases and J by 3 bases, leaving 10 bases between them. The CDR3 consists of 14 residues. The sample taken for sequencing was PBMCs. The chain recombines TRBV19 with TRBJ1-1; perhaps TRBD1 as D (5 bases). This sequence was found in a woman aged 50 to 60 with colorectal cancer. The CDR3: CASSIRGGDTEAFF. Written as DNA, the CDR3 is TGTGCCAGTAGTATAAGGGGCGGGGACACTGAAGCTTTCTTT. The full variable domain, completed using reference TRBV19 and TRBJ1-1, is DGGITQSPKYLFRKEGQNVTLSCEQNLNHDAMYWYRQDPGQGLRLIYYSQIVNDFQKGDIAEGYSVSREKKESFPLTVTSAQKNPTAFYLCASSIRGGDTEAFFGQGTRLTVV.